This is a list of T cell receptor beta chains from one sample in a study of vaccination and CD4 T cells after COVID-19. One entry per CDR3 protein, called by TCRdb with MiXCR from the PCR reads. The table records about 13,000 distinct CDR3 sequences, around half of them present only once. For these receptors, no antigen is known. The sequencing sample was made of CD4+ T cells from blood, cultured in vitro. These receptors came from a human donor who had recovered from COVID-19. Both conserved end residues are part of each CDR3. D genes are given only for firm matches. A clone size is listed for some rows: how often the clone was seen (once, few, many), or a class if it is expanded.

size,V,J,D,DNA,CDR3
-,TRBV19,TRBJ1-1,TRBD1,TGTGCCGGGGCCTCCGGGACACCAGGGGGTGAAGCTTTCTTT,CAGASGTPGGEAFF
once,TRBV11-3,TRBJ2-3,-,TGTGCCAGCAGCTTAGTTCCGGGTCTGGGCACAGATACGCAGTATTTT,CASSLVPGLGTDTQYF
once,TRBV7-6,TRBJ2-7,TRBD1,TGTGCCAGCAGCCCAGAACAGGGGTCCTACGAGCAGTACTTC,CASSPEQGSYEQYF
-,TRBV30,TRBJ1-1,-,TGTGCCTGGAGTGTATCCGCCGAAGCTTTCTTT,CAWSVSAEAFF
-,TRBV19,TRBJ1-6,-,TGTGCCAGTAGCATCCGGACGGATTCACCCCTCCACTTT,CASSIRTDSPLHF
-,TRBV2,TRBJ1-5,-,TGTGCCAGCAGCACAGGCCCAAGTCAGCCCCAGCATTTT,CASSTGPSQPQHF
-,TRBV20-1,TRBJ1-6,TRBD1,TGCAGTGCTAGTCCGACAGGGGTTGGTAATAATTCACCCCTCCACTTT,CSASPTGVGNNSPLHF
-,TRBV19,TRBJ1-2,TRBD1,TGTGCCAGTAGTATAGGTTCGCCGACAGGGGCGTTGAACTATGGCTACACCTTC,CASSIGSPTGALNYGYTF
once,TRBV18,TRBJ1-1,TRBD1,TGTGCCAGCTCACAAGGACAGGGTGGGACTGAAGCTTTCTTT,CASSQGQGGTEAFF
few,TRBV5-4,TRBJ2-7,TRBD1,TGTGCCAGCAGCCTGGCGGGACAGGGAGGCTACGAGCAGTACTTC,CASSLAGQGGYEQYF
-,TRBV12-3/TRBV12-4,TRBJ2-3,-,TGTGCCAGCAGTTCCTCCAGGAGAGGCGTGGGACGGTACACAGATACGCAGTATTTT,CASSSSRRGVGRYTDTQYF
-,TRBV6-1,TRBJ1-1,TRBD1,TGTGCCAGCAGTAGGGACAGGCCCCTGAGGTATTCATATTTGAACACTGAAGCTTTCTTT,CASSRDRPLRYSYLNTEAFF
-,TRBV6-5,TRBJ2-5,-,TGTGCCAGCAGTTACTCGGTTAGGGAGACCCAGTACTTC,CASSYSVRETQYF
-,TRBV19,TRBJ2-1,-,TGTGCCAGTAGTCTCCCCTTGGCCAGGGCCCCTTGGAATGAGCAGTTCTTC,CASSLPLARAPWNEQFF
few,TRBV30,TRBJ1-2,TRBD1,TGTGCCTGGAGTCGGACAGGGAGCTATGGCTACACCTTC,CAWSRTGSYGYTF
-,TRBV4-1,TRBJ2-1,-,TGCGCCAGCAGCCAAGGGGGGGGGCGCTACAATGAGCAGTTCTTC,CASSQGGGRYNEQFF
-,TRBV27,TRBJ2-5,-,TGTGCCAGCAGTTTAAGGGGGCAAGAGACCCAGTACTTC,CASSLRGQETQYF
few,TRBV7-9,TRBJ2-3,TRBD1,TGTGCCAGCAGCTTAAACGAGGGGGCAATAGATACGCAGTATTTT,CASSLNEGAIDTQYF
few,TRBV12-3/TRBV12-4,TRBJ2-3,TRBD2,TGTGCCAGCAGTTTACAGCGGGGGGGCGTGGATACGCAGTATTTT,CASSLQRGGVDTQYF
-,TRBV18,TRBJ2-1,-,TGTGCCAGCTCACCGAACGGTCCCCCCAATGAGCAGTTCTTC,CASSPNGPPNEQFF
-,TRBV27,TRBJ2-7,-,TGTGCCAGCAGTTTTCTTGATTCCTACGAGCAGTACTTC,CASSFLDSYEQYF
few,TRBV7-9,TRBJ1-2,TRBD1,TGTGCCAGCAGCTTCCCGTGGACAGGGGACTATGGCTACACCTTC,CASSFPWTGDYGYTF
few,TRBV6-1,TRBJ2-3,TRBD2,TGTGCCAACCGCGGGGGGACCACAGATACGCAGTATTTT,CANRGGTTDTQYF
-,TRBV19,TRBJ2-3,TRBD1,TGTGCCAGTAGCAGTTGGGGGACAGGGGGAGATACGCAGTATTTT,CASSSWGTGGDTQYF
-,TRBV5-1,TRBJ1-2,-,TGCGCCAGCAGCTACGACAGCTATGGCTACACCTTC,CASSYDSYGYTF
-,TRBV7-9,TRBJ2-1,TRBD1,TGTGCCAGCAGCTTAACAGGGGGCAGGGTCTTC,CASSLTGGRVF
-,TRBV12-3/TRBV12-4,TRBJ1-3,-,TGTGCCAGCTCCGCCCCCTTGAGCGGAAACACCATATATTTT,CASSAPLSGNTIYF
-,TRBV20-1,TRBJ2-5,TRBD2,TGCAGTGGTGAAAGCCCAGCGGGGGGCCAAGAGACCCAGTACTTC,CSGESPAGGQETQYF
medium-sized,TRBV19,TRBJ1-2,TRBD1,TGTGCCAGTAGTTCCCAGACAGGGGGCTCCTATGGCTACACCTTC,CASSSQTGGSYGYTF
few,TRBV5-1,TRBJ2-5,-,TGCGCCAGCAGCTCCCACCAAGAGACCCAGTACTTC,CASSSHQETQYF
few,TRBV30,TRBJ2-7,TRBD1,TGTGCCTGGAGACCAACGGACAGGGGGCGGTTAGGCGAGCAGTACTTC,CAWRPTDRGRLGEQYF
-,TRBV20-1,TRBJ2-1,TRBD1,TGCAGTGCTGAAGACAGGGCCAATGAGCAGTTCTTC,CSAEDRANEQFF
-,TRBV10-3,TRBJ1-5,-,TGTGTCATCAGCCGTACAGGGTTGGATAGCAATCAGCCCCAGCATTTT,CVISRTGLDSNQPQHF
-,TRBV10-3,TRBJ2-1,-,TGTGCCATCAGTGAGTCGGACAGCCGGAGGGAGCAGTTCTTC,CAISESDSRREQFF
-,TRBV4-2,TRBJ2-7,-,TGTGCCAGCAGCCAAGGTTCGGGGACGCCGGCCTACGAGCAGTACTTC,CASSQGSGTPAYEQYF
-,TRBV19,TRBJ1-2,-,TGTGCCAGTACTCCACGGCCAGGCCACTATGGCTACACCTTC,CASTPRPGHYGYTF
-,TRBV2,TRBJ1-4,-,TGTGCCAGCAGTGAAGAGGCCCCTCGGGGGGCAACTAATGAAAAACTGTTTTTT,CASSEEAPRGATNEKLFF
-,TRBV12-3/TRBV12-4,TRBJ2-7,TRBD2,TGTGCCAGCAGACCCGGACTAGCGGGGGGGCCGGGCGAGCAGTACTTC,CASRPGLAGGPGEQYF
-,TRBV2,TRBJ1-5,TRBD1,TGTGCCAGCACCTCCGGACAGGGAGTTGTGAGCAATCAGCCCCAGCATTTT,CASTSGQGVVSNQPQHF
-,TRBV6-5,TRBJ1-1,TRBD1,TGTGCCAGCAGTTACTCCGGGGACAGTGAAGCTTTCTTT,CASSYSGDSEAFF
-,TRBV5-4,TRBJ2-1,TRBD1,TGTGCCAGCAGCCTGGGACAGGAGGAGGCCGGTGAGCAGTTCTTC,CASSLGQEEAGEQFF
-,TRBV7-6,TRBJ2-1,-,TGTGCCAGCAGCCCTGGGGGCCAACCTTACAATGAGCAGTTCTTC,CASSPGGQPYNEQFF
few,TRBV20-1,TRBJ1-1,-,TGCAGTGCTAGGGGTATAATGAACACTGAAGCTTTCTTT,CSARGIMNTEAFF
few,TRBV20-1,TRBJ1-5,-,TGCAGTGCTAGAGATCAGGCAGGGGCAAATCAGCCCCAGCATTTT,CSARDQAGANQPQHF
-,TRBV20-1,TRBJ2-3,TRBD1,TGCAGTGCTAGCAATCCGGGACAGGGCGTTCCGCAGTATTTT,CSASNPGQGVPQYF
-,TRBV21-1,TRBJ2-3,-,TGTGCCAGCAGCAAAAGGGGGGTAGCGGGGAAGGAAGATACGCAGTATTTT,CASSKRGVAGKEDTQYF
few,TRBV11-2,TRBJ1-4,-,TGTGCCAGCAGCTTAGTAGGGGGAACTAATGAAAAACTGTTTTTT,CASSLVGGTNEKLFF
-,TRBV4-1,TRBJ2-5,-,TGCGCCAGCAGCCAGATCGGGACTTCGCAAGAGACCCAGTACTTC,CASSQIGTSQETQYF
-,TRBV11-3,TRBJ2-1,-,TGTGCCAGCAGCTTAGGGGATGGGGCCTTCAATGAGCAGTTCTTC,CASSLGDGAFNEQFF
-,TRBV20-1,TRBJ1-2,-,TGCAGTGCTAGAGATCACGGGTATCTTGATGGCTACACCTTC,CSARDHGYLDGYTF
-,TRBV6-5,TRBJ2-7,-,TGTGCCAGCAGTTACCTAGCCGGGACATTTTACGAGCAGTACTTC,CASSYLAGTFYEQYF
-,TRBV15,TRBJ2-7,-,TGTGCCACCAGCAGCGCGGAGGGACACATCTACGAGCAGTACTTC,CATSSAEGHIYEQYF
-,TRBV18,TRBJ1-4,TRBD1,TGTGCCAGCTCACCAGGGGGACAGACTAATGAAAAACTGTTTTTT,CASSPGGQTNEKLFF
-,TRBV30,TRBJ2-7,-,TGTGCCTGGAGTCGGAACAGGGACGAGCAGCACTTC,CAWSRNRDEQHF
-,TRBV4-3,TRBJ1-4,TRBD1,TGCGTCAGCAGCCAAGGTCCCAATCCGGGACAGAATGAAAAACTGTTTTTT,CVSSQGPNPGQNEKLFF
few,TRBV19,TRBJ2-3,-,TGTGCCAGTAGTATATTGACAGCCTTAGATACGCAGTATTTT,CASSILTALDTQYF
few,TRBV6-1,TRBJ2-7,-,TGTGCCAGCAGTGCATGGGGGGGCGGATACGAGCAGTACTTC,CASSAWGGGYEQYF
-,TRBV12-3/TRBV12-4,TRBJ2-5,TRBD2,TGTGCCAGCAGTTTAGAGGCGACTAGCGGGGGGGCCGGTGCTGAGGAGACCCAGTACTTC,CASSLEATSGGAGAEETQYF
few,TRBV20-1,TRBJ1-1,-,TGCAGTGCTAGGACAATGACAGGCTGGGAAGCTTTCTTT,CSARTMTGWEAFF
-,TRBV9,TRBJ2-5,-,TGTGCCAGCAGCGTAGCCGGGTACCAAGAGACCCAGTACTTC,CASSVAGYQETQYF